The sequence of this T cell receptor beta chain was determined in a study of shared clonotypes between healthy human individuals. Study-level findings and limits: Rarefaction showed that sequencing of sorted subsets was incomplete (despite large depth).

Points on this clone: Antigen specificity is unknown.

The germline CDR1 and CDR2 sequences are KGHSH and LQKENI. V was shortened by 6 bases and J by 6 bases, with 11 bases between the two germline ends. The CDR3 consists of 13 residues. How the authors handled the data: Without quality scores, immunoSEQ junctional reads could not be filtered like full-length reads. The data were produced by immunoSEQ multiplex PCR, yet TCRdb's version contains in-frame clones alone and is incomplete. Clone size and the V and J calls come from that table; the DNA yielded D and trimming. The data show about 1 million clones, 60% to 80% seen once. Adult donors, all healthy and HIV-negative, had no recent acute infections or vaccinations. Adult Caucasians living in Nashville, Tennessee made up all of the donors.

The sequencing sample was made of memory CD4+ T cells sorted from blood. The subset denotes: CD45RA-negative fraction. This receptor was identified in a man aged 18 to 35 in good health. The gene calls are TRBV18 and TRBJ2-2, with D perhaps TRBD1 (5 bases). CDR3 nucleotide sequence: TGTGCCAGCTCCCTACCCAGGGCCGGGGAGCTGTTTTTT. Translating gives CASSLPRAGELFF.